This T cell receptor beta chain was identified during a study of a mutant IDH1 vaccine in newly diagnosed glioma. Study-level background: Vaccine administration was initiated 4-6 weeks following radiotherapy alone, or with temozolomide cycles. An approximately 62% male, approximately 38% female split and a mean age of approximately 40 years characterized treated patients. Radiotherapy, temozolomide, or both had been given previously, and both were given to most.

The time point here: week 11, during vaccination. It was 300 ug of mutant IDH1 20-mer peptide that made up each vaccine dose, given with topical imiquimod. The donors' diagnosis was new WHO grade 3 or 4 astrocytoma that was IDH1-mutant and ATRX-lost. The CDR3 length is 14 residues. Germline CDR1 is SQVTM and CDR2 is ANQGSEA. V shed 5 bases and J 7 bases; nucleotides not matched to a gene: 11. Produced via immunoSEQ multiplex PCR; TCRdb's table is partial and in-frame only. The table has 20,000 to 30,000 clones, 79% seen once; the top ten hold around 7.5%. This clone was detected only once. Antigen: not known.

The chain combines TRBV29-1 with TRBJ2-1, with TRBD2 matching over 7 bases. Sequences were derived from PBMCs, sampled from a glioma patient whose treatment included an IDH1 peptide vaccine. The receptor was derived from a man between 35 and 55 years old with glioma. The CDR3 nucleotides read TGCAGCGTTACTCCCAAGGCTAGCGGAAATGAGCAGTTCTTC. Its translation is CSVTPKASGNEQFF.